Sequencing of this T cell receptor (beta chain) was carried out in a study of T cell responses to AZD1222 COVID-19 vaccine (dated by TCRdb to the early 2020s). Study-level background: Because spike-specific TCR depth and breadth did not differ between the two schedules, AZD1222 recipients who got a second dose at roughly 4 weeks were pooled with those who got a second dose at roughly 12 weeks. Trial participants were enrolled into age subgroups of 18-55, 56-69 and 70-plus years, which contained approximately 150, 30 and 60 TCR-sequenced participants, respectively. A total of 230 to 250 trial participants underwent TCR sequencing, of whom about 200 had received two doses of AZD1222 and about 25 had received two doses of the MenACWY control vaccine.

The CDR3 runs 14 residues from the cysteine to the phenylalanine. CDR3 DNA is the only sequence kept; it has 42 bases, read in frame from the first base. From V the trimming removes 4 bases and from J it removes 8 bases, while the gene matches leave 6 bases of the junction unaccounted for. Reading the germline V gene gives CDR1 SNHLY and CDR2 FYNNEI. The CDR3 regions of human TCRbeta chains were analyzed by immunosequencing. In the source study's methods: TCRs in the repertoires were matched against a reference library of SARS-CoV-2-specific TCRs that had been generated with the MIRA antigen-specificity platform. Breadth meant the fraction of unique TCRs that were SARS-CoV-2-associated, whereas depth meant the fraction of total T cells that were SARS-CoV-2-associated. Using the MIRA data, every spike-specific TCR was mapped to the spike region that the TCR reacted to and assigned to either a CD4 or a CD8 class. Log10-transformed breadth and depth values were compared by one-way ANOVA with Sidak's multiple comparisons tests. TCRdb obtained this table from immuneACCESS and retained in-frame rearrangements with V and J assigned. These tables miss some clones; where compared with another copy, unresolved V genes account for less than half of the shortfall, and the remainder is unexplained. Clone size and V and J calls were adopted from that table, with D and trimming inferred from the DNA. Here the sample has around 130,000 clones; 87% occur a single time. The top ten hold around 1.6% of the sample.

The time point label for this specimen denotes: baseline before first vaccination. The vaccinee samples were drawn from two UK trials, COV001 and COV002, one of which was a single-blind randomized controlled phase 2/3 trial testing AZD1222 (ChAdOx1 nCoV-19) in healthy adults. For TCRbeta chain sequencing, PBMC samples were collected from trial participants at day 0 and at day 28 after the second dose. For this clone: Which antigen it targets is not known. Base qualities are not provided; no much larger clone lies one nucleotide away.

Points the paper makes about the study in general: Conclusions about previously exposed vaccinees are limited, since just 6 or 7 AZD1222 recipients were seropositive for SARS-CoV-2 at baseline. Spike-specific TCR breadth and depth rose significantly after two AZD1222 doses compared with day 0 and with MenACWY recipients. Vaccine-associated CD4 TCRs spanned the whole spike protein, with dominant responses in regions 160-218 and 743-854. Because no day 14 peak-response samples were available, the repertoires could be characterized only after the peak T cell response. Participants were mostly white British, with more females than males. The authors suggested clonal diversity may have been underestimated. Nearly half of unique spike-specific TCRs reportedly recognized epitopes outside regions mutated in the B.1.351 and B.1.1.7 variants. In the small 56-69-year group, the increase in depth fell short of significance, most likely because of low power.

The material sequenced was peripheral blood, taken on day 0 of AZD1222 vaccination. This receptor chain uses TRBV2 and TRBJ1-2, with 11 bases in between that match TRBD1. The clonotype was recovered from an adult in good health. The sequenced DNA: TGTGCCAGCAGTGTGGGACAGGGGGTGATAGGCTACACCTTC. It translates as CASSVGQGVIGYTF.